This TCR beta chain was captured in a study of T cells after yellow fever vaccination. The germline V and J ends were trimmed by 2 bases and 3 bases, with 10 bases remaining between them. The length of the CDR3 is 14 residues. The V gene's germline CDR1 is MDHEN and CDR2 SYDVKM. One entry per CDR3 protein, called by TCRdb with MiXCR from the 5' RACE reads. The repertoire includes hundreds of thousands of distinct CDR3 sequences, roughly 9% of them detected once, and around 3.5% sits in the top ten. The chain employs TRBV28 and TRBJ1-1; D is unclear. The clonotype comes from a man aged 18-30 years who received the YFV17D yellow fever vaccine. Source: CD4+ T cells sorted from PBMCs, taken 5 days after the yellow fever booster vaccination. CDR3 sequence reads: CASSLGRRDTEAFF. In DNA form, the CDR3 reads TGTGCCAGCAGTTTAGGCAGGAGGGACACTGAAGCTTTCTTT.